This TCR beta chain came from a study of early T cells in non-severe SARS-CoV-2 infection. This clonotype was seen more than once but under ten times. The V and J ends lost 8 bases and 0 bases respectively, with 11 bases between them. The CDR3 spans 14 residues. Germline CDR1 reads MDHEN; CDR2 reads SYDVKM. Unique molecular identifier tags were affixed to discrete cDNA molecules. TCRdb called the 5' RACE reads again in MiXCR, with one record for every CDR3 protein. The top ten clones hold 2.9% of a sample with some 55,000 distinct CDR3 sequences, 10% to 15% of them seen once. The chain is built from TRBV28 and TRBJ2-1; D possibly corresponds to TRBD2 (5 bases). The sample comprised whole blood. The receptor comes from an adult who was a healthcare worker with PCR-confirmed SARS-CoV-2 infection or an uninfected control (not recorded which). CDR3 nucleotides: TGTGCCAGCCGTCGGGGTTCCTCCTACAATGAGCAGTTCTTC. This codes for CASRRGSSYNEQFF.